This T cell receptor beta chain came from a study of blood T cell repertoires in COVID-19. About the research overall: Some COVID-19 samples were acute and others convalescent; all came from the United States, Italy and Spain. Nucleic acid was either cDNA or gDNA, and it came from T cells, B-cell-depleted T cells, or PBMCs.

Authors' data handling: Cell counts per sample came from amplifying reference gene primers. Method: immunoSEQ multiplex PCR; TCRdb's copy keeps in-frame clones and lacks some. V, J and clone size derive from that table, while D and trimming were established from the DNA sequence. The sample has around 290,000 clones; roughly 91% are singletons. The receptor's source is a man aged 40-55 years with acute or convalescent COVID-19. Sequenced sample: peripheral blood.

The CDR3 reads CASSLGASGTEAFF. CDR3 in DNA: TGTGCCAGCAGCCTTGGAGCGTCGGGCACTGAAGCTTTCTTT. This chain joins TRBV5-6 and TRBJ1-1; D ambiguous. Trimming took off 4 bases at V and 4 bases at J, with 14 bases between the two ends. The CDR3 is made up of 14 amino acids. The V gene's germline CDR1 is SGHDT and CDR2 YYEEEE.